This T cell receptor (beta chain) was found in a study of OX40 agonist ivuxolimab in advanced cancers. Across the whole study: The patients received agonistic anti-OX40 (CD134) antibody ivuxolimab. One hepatocellular carcinoma and two cutaneous melanoma patients partially responded. The study, taken as a whole, reports: There were, on average, more expanded clones in CD8+ T cells than in CD4+.

Using immunoSEQ multiplex PCR, the repertoire was profiled, and TCRdb retains in-frame clones only, with some absent. The data contain 90,000 to 130,000 clones, about nine tenths of them singletons. For this clone: Its antigen is currently unknown.

Trimming removed 6 bases at V and 2 bases at J, with 8 bases between. This CDR3 is built from 12 residues. Germline CDR1 MNHNY, CDR2 SVGAGI (reference sequence). Source: CD4+ or CD8+ T cells sorted from blood, taken in a trial of the OX40 agonist ivuxolimab. J is TRBJ2-7 and V is TRBV6-6; D is unresolved. The receptor comes from an adult with an advanced solid tumor such as melanoma, head and neck, liver or kidney cancer. CDR3 DNA sequence: TGTGCCAGCAGCCCACATCCCTACGAGCAGTACTTC. It yields the protein CASSPHPYEQYF.